Included here is one T cell receptor beta chain sequence, with context. Its antigen is not identified. The data stem from a study of T-cell reconstitution after alpha-beta-depleted transplantation in children. Study observations and caveats: T-cell counts and diversity at one year post-transplant came mainly from newly produced T cells.

The germline CDR1 and CDR2 sequences are MDHEN and SYDVKM. The CDR3 has 15 residues. Trimming left V 5 bases short and J 5 bases short, with 18 bases between. Preparing the TCRbeta library involved the use of unique molecular identifiers. TCRdb ran MiXCR on the PCR reads and lists one entry per CDR3 protein. In the table there are fewer than 550,000 distinct CDR3 sequences, 9.5% to 12% of which are singletons. The TCR was taken from a female patient between 2 and 10 years old who had a stem cell transplant for aplastic anemia, so the T cells may come from the graft donor. The sequences come from PBMCs, mostly from graft donor cells, collected 180 days after TCRalphabeta/CD19-depleted stem cell transplant. J is TRBJ2-5 and V is TRBV28; a possible D gene is TRBD2 (6 bases). The CDR3 loop reads CASSGAGTRGETQYF. CDR3 sequence (DNA): TGTGCCAGCAGTGGTGCCGGGACCCGGGGGGAGACCCAGTACTTC.